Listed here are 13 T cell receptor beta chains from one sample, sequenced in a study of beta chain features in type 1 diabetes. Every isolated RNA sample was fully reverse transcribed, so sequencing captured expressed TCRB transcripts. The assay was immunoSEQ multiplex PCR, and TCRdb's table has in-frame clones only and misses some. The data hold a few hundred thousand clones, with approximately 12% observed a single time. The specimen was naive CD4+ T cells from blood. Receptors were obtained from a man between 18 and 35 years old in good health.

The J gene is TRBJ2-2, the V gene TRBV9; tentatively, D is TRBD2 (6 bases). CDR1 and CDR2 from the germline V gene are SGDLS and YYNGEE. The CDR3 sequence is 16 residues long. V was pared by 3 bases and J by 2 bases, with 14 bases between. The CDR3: CASSGPGTLNTGELFF. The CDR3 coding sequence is TGTGCCAGCAGCGGACCCGGGACTCTCAACACCGGGGAGCTGTTTTTT.

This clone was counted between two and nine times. In nucleotides, the CDR3 is TGTGCCAGCAGGGCCGGACAGGGGGCTTTTCATGAGCAGTTCTTC. This gives the protein CASRAGQGAFHEQFF. The chain employs TRBV28 and TRBJ2-1; 11 nucleotides agree with TRBD1. Germline CDR1 MDHEN, CDR2 SYDVKM. The CDR3 is 15 amino acids. V lost 6 bases to trimming and J lost 8 bases; unmatched junction nucleotides: 9.

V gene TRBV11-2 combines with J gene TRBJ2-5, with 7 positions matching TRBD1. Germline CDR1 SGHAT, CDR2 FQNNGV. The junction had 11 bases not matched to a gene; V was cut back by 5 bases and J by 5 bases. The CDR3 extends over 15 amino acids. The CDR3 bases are TGTGCCAGCAGCGTTTGGACAGGTAGTTGGGAGACCCAGTACTTC. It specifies CASSVWTGSWETQYF.

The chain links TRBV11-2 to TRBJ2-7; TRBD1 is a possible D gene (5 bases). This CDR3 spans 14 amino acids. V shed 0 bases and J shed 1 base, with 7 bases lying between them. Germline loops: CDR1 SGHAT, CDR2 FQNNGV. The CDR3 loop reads CASSLEGDSYEQYF. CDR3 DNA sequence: TGTGCCAGCAGCTTAGAAGGGGATTCCTACGAGCAGTACTTC.

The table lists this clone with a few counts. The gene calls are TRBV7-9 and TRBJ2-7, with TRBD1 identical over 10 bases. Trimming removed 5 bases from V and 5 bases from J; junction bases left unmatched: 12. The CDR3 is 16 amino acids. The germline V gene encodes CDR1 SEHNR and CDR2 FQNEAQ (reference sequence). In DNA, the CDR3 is TGTGCCAGCAGCCCTCGTAGGGGACAGGGGAGGAACGAGCAGTACTTC. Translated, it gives CASSPRRGQGRNEQYF.

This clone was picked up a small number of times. CDR3 loop: CSADRQPQHF. The CDR3 DNA reads TGCAGTGCCGATCGGCAGCCCCAGCATTTT. The chain recombines TRBV20-1 with TRBJ1-5, with D unresolved. The CDR3 is made up of 10 amino acids. In germline, CDR1 is DFQATT, CDR2 SNEGSKA (reference sequence). Deletions cut 6 bases from V and 7 bases from J, with 7 bases between.

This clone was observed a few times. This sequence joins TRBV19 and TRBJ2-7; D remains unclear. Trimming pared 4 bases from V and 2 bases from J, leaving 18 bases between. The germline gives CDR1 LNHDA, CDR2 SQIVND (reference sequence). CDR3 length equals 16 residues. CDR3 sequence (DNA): TGTGCCAGTAGTAACCACCCCTCGCCCACTACCTACGAGCAGTACTTC. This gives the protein CASSNHPSPTTYEQYF.

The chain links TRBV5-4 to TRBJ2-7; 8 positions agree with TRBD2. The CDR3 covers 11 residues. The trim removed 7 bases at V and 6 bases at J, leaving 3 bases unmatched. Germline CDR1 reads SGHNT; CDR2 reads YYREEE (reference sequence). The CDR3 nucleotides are TGTGCCAGCTCTCGGGGGGGCGAGCAGTACTTC. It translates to CASSRGGEQYF.

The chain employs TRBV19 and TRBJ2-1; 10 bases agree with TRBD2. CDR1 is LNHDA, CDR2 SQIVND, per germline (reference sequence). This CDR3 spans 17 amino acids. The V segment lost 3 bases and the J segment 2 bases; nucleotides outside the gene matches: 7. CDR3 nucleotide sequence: TGTGCCAGTAGTATCCCCTTAGCGGGAGGTCCCTACAATGAGCAGTTCTTC. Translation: CASSIPLAGGPYNEQFF.

CDR3 bases: TGTGCCAGCAGCCAAGATATCAGGACAGAACACAATGAGCAGTTCTTC. Amino acids: CASSQDIRTEHNEQFF. This chain uses TRBV4-2 with TRBJ2-1; tentative D call: TRBD1 (6 bases). CDR3 size: 16 residues. CDR1 and CDR2 (germline): LGHNA, YNFKEQ. Trimming took 0 bases from V and 5 from J, leaving 14 bases between them.

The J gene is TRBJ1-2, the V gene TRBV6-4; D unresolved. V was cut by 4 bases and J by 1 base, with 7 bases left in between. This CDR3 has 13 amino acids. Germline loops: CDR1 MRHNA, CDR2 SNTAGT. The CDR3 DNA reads TGTGCCAGCAGTGTAGGCGGTAACTATGGCTACACCTTC. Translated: CASSVGGNYGYTF.

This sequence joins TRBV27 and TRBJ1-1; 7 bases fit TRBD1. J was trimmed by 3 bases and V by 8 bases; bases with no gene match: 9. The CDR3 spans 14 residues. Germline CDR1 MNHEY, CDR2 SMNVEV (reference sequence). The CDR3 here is CASSQPGQYTEAFF. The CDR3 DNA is TGTGCCAGCTCCCAACCGGGACAGTACACTGAAGCTTTCTTT.

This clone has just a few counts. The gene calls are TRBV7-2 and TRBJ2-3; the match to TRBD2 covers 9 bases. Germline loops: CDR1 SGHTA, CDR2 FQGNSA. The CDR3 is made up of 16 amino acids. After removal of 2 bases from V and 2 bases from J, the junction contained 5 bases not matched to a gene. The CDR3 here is CASSLFAGGNTDTQYF. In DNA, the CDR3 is TGTGCCAGCAGCTTATTTGCGGGAGGGAACACAGATACGCAGTATTTT.